This entry describes one TCR beta chain. Its target is not known. The data stem from a study of long-term antiretroviral therapy in people with HIV. Study results and caveats: Clones that had undergone expansion before ART prevailed in the repertoire throughout all time points.

Cryopreserved PBMC samples of about 0.85-11 million cells were used for DNA extraction. The CDR3 covers 12 residues. The V gene lost 5 bases and the J gene lost 8 bases, with 13 bases spanning the gap. CDR1 SQVTM and CDR2 ANQGSEA come from the germline V gene. They ran version v3.0 of the immunoSEQ assay at survey level. Produced via immunoSEQ multiplex PCR; TCRdb's table is partial and in-frame only. Seen here are some 11,000 clones, roughly four fifths observed once, and the top ten hold 18%. The genes are TRBV29-1 and TRBJ2-1; possible D gene TRBD2, 5 bases. The source is a man between 40 and 49 years old with HIV. The sequencing used unsorted PBMCs, collected 1.8 years after starting antiretroviral therapy. CDR3 loop: CSVRSSGDEQFF. As DNA, the CDR3 is TGCAGCGTTCGATCGAGCGGCGATGAGCAGTTCTTC.